These 4 T cell receptor beta chains were sequenced from one sample in a study of OX40 agonist ivuxolimab in advanced cancers. Method: immunoSEQ multiplex PCR; TCRdb's copy keeps in-frame clones and lacks some. The top ten hold 1.5% to 2% of the sample, which has some 87,000 clones, roughly 87% seen once. The specimen comprised CD4+ or CD8+ T cells sorted from blood, sampled in a trial of the OX40 agonist ivuxolimab. The receptors derive from an adult with an advanced solid tumor such as melanoma, head and neck, liver or kidney cancer.

This sequence joins TRBV5-1 and TRBJ1-3, with TRBD1 as a possible D gene (5 bases). This CDR3 region has 17 residues. V lost 1 base and J 3 bases, leaving 17 bases between the germline ends. CDR1 is SGHRS, CDR2 YFSETQ, per germline. CDR3 nucleotide sequence: TGCGCCAGCAGCTTGAGAGGGGTTTCAGGTTTTGGAAACACCATATATTTT. This gives the protein CASSLRGVSGFGNTIYF.

The CDR3 spells CASSSLPLAGVRPGELFF. The DNA for the CDR3 is TGTGCCAGCAGCTCCCTTCCTCTAGCGGGAGTTCGGCCCGGGGAGCTGTTTTTT. The chain recombines TRBV7-9 with TRBJ2-2, with TRBD2 matching 10 bases. The germline gives CDR1 SEHNR, CDR2 FQNEAQ (reference sequence). Losses at the gene ends were 4 bases for V and 6 bases for J; bases not matched to a gene: 14. The CDR3 is made up of 18 amino acids.

The chain couples TRBV14 to TRBJ2-2; tentatively, D is TRBD2 (5 bases). The CDR3 is made up of 15 amino acids. Germline values: CDR1 SGHDN, CDR2 FVKESK. V lost 1 base to trimming and J lost 4 bases, with 10 bases between them. The DNA of the CDR3 is TGTGCCAGCAGCCAAGTACGGGGAGCCACCGGGGAGCTGTTTTTT. It encodes CASSQVRGATGELFF.

This sequence joins TRBV19 and TRBJ2-2; D is ambiguous. The CDR3 has 15 amino acids. Germline values: CDR1 LNHDA, CDR2 SQIVND (reference sequence). Between the trimmed V and J ends, which lost 2 bases and 4 bases, there was a span of 11 bases. The chain's CDR3 is CASSIRLGLTGELFF. Here the CDR3 DNA reads TGTGCCAGTAGTATAAGACTCGGGCTCACCGGGGAGCTGTTTTTT. The full variable domain, with the rest looked up from reference TRBV19 and TRBJ2-2, is DGGITQSPKYLFRKEGQNVTLSCEQNLNHDAMYWYRQDPGQGLRLIYYSQIVNDFQKGDIAEGYSVSREKKESFPLTVTSAQKNPTAFYLCASSIRLGLTGELFFGEGSRLTVL.